These 10 T cell receptor beta chains were all obtained from the same sample, sequenced in a study of T cells after yellow fever vaccination. TCRdb reprocessed the 5' RACE reads via MiXCR and lists one record per CDR3 protein. The data contain 150,000 to 200,000 distinct CDR3 sequences, roughly 8.8% of them singletons. The sample in question was CD8+ T cells sorted from PBMCs, obtained 45 days after the yellow fever booster vaccination. The receptors originated from a man younger than 35 who received the YFV17D yellow fever vaccine.

In its sample, this clonotype was seen a few times. The junction does not match germline at one end; this may be a read error. The rearrangement uses TRBV7-8 and TRBJ2-3; D remains unclear. This CDR3 spans 13 amino acids. CDR1 SGHVS and CDR2 FQNEAQ come from the germline V gene. The CDR3 loop reads CASSSGATDTKYF. CDR3 coding DNA: TGTGCCAGCAGCTCCGGAGCCACAGATACGAAGTATTTT.

This clonotype was counted a few times. The chain has TRBV7-6 and TRBJ1-2; D possibly corresponds to TRBD1 (6 bases). CDR3 size: 16 residues. CDR1 is SGHVS and CDR2 is FNYEAQ in the germline V gene. V was pared by 1 base and J by 7 bases, with 19 bases between. The CDR3 sequence: CASSLETGPSVRGYTF. CDR3 coding DNA: TGTGCCAGCAGCTTAGAGACAGGACCATCTGTTCGTGGCTACACCTTC.

This clonotype was detected a few times. The genes are TRBV7-3 and TRBJ2-3, with 10 nucleotides matching TRBD2. This CDR3 is 16 amino acids long. Per the germline V gene, CDR1 is SGHTA and CDR2 is FQGTGA. J was trimmed by 4 bases and V by 3 bases; bases with no gene match: 7. CDR3 DNA sequence: TGTGCCAGCAGCTTCGGGAGCGGGGGGGCACCAGATACGCAGTATTTT. Protein: CASSFGSGGAPDTQYF.

This clonotype was detected a few times. The CDR3 here is CAISSRVLRGIQETQYF. The CDR3 DNA follows: TGTGCCATCAGTTCCCGAGTTTTGCGGGGTATTCAAGAGACCCAGTACTTC. This chain uses TRBV10-3 with TRBJ2-5; D perhaps matches TRBD2 (6 bases). Per germline, CDR1 ENHRY and CDR2 SYGVKD. V lost 5 bases, J lost 2 bases, and 21 bases lay in between. The CDR3 consists of 17 residues.

This clonotype has only a few counts. This chain links TRBV5-4 with TRBJ2-3; no definite D call. V lost 2 bases and J lost 7, with 14 bases in between. The V gene's germline CDR1 is SGHNT and CDR2 YYREEE (reference sequence). This CDR3 has 14 amino acids. In DNA, the CDR3 is TGTGCCAGCAGCTTCGGACCCGGGCGGAATACGCAGTATTTT. Protein sequence: CASSFGPGRNTQYF.

This clonotype was seen a handful of times. CDR3 bases: TGCGCCAGCAGACATACCGACAGGGCCTACGAGCAGTACGTC. Translated, it gives CASRHTDRAYEQYV. The V and J genes are TRBV4-1 and TRBJ2-7, with 7 positions matching TRBD1. Unmatched junction bases numbered 7, after V lost 6 bases and J lost 2 bases. The CDR3 has 14 residues. The V gene's germline CDR1 is MGHRA and CDR2 YSYEKL.

This clonotype was detected only a few times. V usage is TRBV3-1 and J usage is TRBJ1-1; D may be TRBD1 (5 bases). Germline CDR1 is LGHDT and CDR2 is YNNKEL (reference sequence). This CDR3 region has 15 residues. Trimming stripped 4 bases from V and 4 bases from J, with 16 bases between. CDR3 amino acids: CASSPLAGTPTEAFF. CDR3 DNA: TGTGCCAGCAGCCCCCTGGCAGGGACCCCCACTGAAGCTTTCTTT.

This clonotype has more than one count but fewer than ten. CDR3 DNA sequence: TGTGCCAGCAGATCGGGGGCATCGGGGAATGAGCAGTTCTTC. As protein: CASRSGASGNEQFF. The chain joins TRBV12-5 to TRBJ2-1; D may be TRBD1 or TRBD2 (6 bases each). Germline CDR1 LGHNT, CDR2 FRNRAP. CDR3 length: 14 amino acids. Filled out from reference TRBV12-5 and TRBJ2-1, the complete variable domain reads DARVTQTPRHKVTEMGQEVTMRCQPILGHNTVFWYRQTMMQGLELLAYFRNRAPLDDSGMPKDRFSAEMPDATLATLKIQPSEPRDSAVYFCASRSGASGNEQFFGPGTRLTVL.

This clonotype was seen more than once but under ten times. The chain couples TRBV24-1 to TRBJ1-2; no clear D. Trimming cost V 7 bases and J 8 bases, with 7 bases left between them. Per the germline V gene, CDR1 is KGHDR and CDR2 is SFDVKD. CDR3 size: 10 residues. CDR3: CATSLEGYTF. The CDR3 DNA is TGTGCCACCAGCTTGGAGGGCTACACCTTC.

The table lists this clonotype with many counts. V usage is TRBV28 and J usage is TRBJ1-1; D is possibly TRBD1 (5 bases). The CDR3 is 16 amino acids. V gave up 3 bases and J gave up 5 bases, with 19 bases separating them. Germline loops: CDR1 MDHEN, CDR2 SYDVKM. CDR3 nucleotides: TGTGCCAGCAGTTTCGCAGTTGGGAGGGGCGAGACTGAAGCTTTCTTT. Encoded protein: CASSFAVGRGETEAFF.